This passage covers 12 T cell receptor beta chains from one sample sequenced in a study of monozygotic twins with inflammatory bowel disease. TCRdb re-called the 5' RACE reads and catalogs CDR3 proteins one per entry, DNA excluded. The listing records roughly 150,000 distinct CDR3 sequences. Sequencing input: blood. Receptors originate from a human donor with ulcerative colitis or Crohn's disease, or a healthy co-twin of an affected twin (not recorded which).

CDR3 residues: CASIRNSFGELFF. The chain employs TRBV12-3 or TRBV12-4 and TRBJ2-2; the D gene TCRdb calls, TRBD2, cannot be checked with no DNA. This CDR3 has 13 amino acids.

V usage is TRBV5-6 and J usage is TRBJ2-4; without DNA, the TCRdb call of TRBD1 cannot be checked. CDR3 length: 18 amino acids. The germline V gene encodes CDR1 SGHDT and CDR2 YYEEEE. The CDR3: CASRLWGTDRLAKNIQYF.

CDR3 sequence reads: CAWSVRGPNGYTF. The chain employs TRBV30 and TRBJ1-2. The CDR3 is 13 amino acids. Germline CDR1 GTSNPN, CDR2 SVGIG (reference sequence).

The V gene is TRBV20-1, the J gene TRBJ2-1; TCRdb gives TRBD2 as the D gene, but with no DNA this cannot be confirmed. CDR1 and CDR2 (germline): DFQATT, SNEGSKA (reference sequence). The CDR3 has 15 residues. The CDR3 region is CSATGGLAAYNEQFF.

This chain connects TRBV20-1 to TRBJ1-2. From germline, CDR1 is DFQATT and CDR2 SNEGSKA (reference sequence). The CDR3 consists of 12 residues. CDR3 loop: CSARVGVYGYTF.

The chain employs TRBV19 and TRBJ2-1; absent DNA, TCRdb's TRBD2 call cannot be checked. The CDR3 runs to 17 residues. CDR1 is LNHDA and CDR2 is SQIVND in the germline V gene (reference sequence). The CDR3 is CASSIVPAGGLYNEQFF.

The chain recombines TRBV5-1 with TRBJ2-7; TCRdb gives TRBD2 as the D gene, but with no DNA this cannot be confirmed. Germline CDR1 and CDR2: SGHRS and YFSETQ. CDR3 length: 13 residues. This chain's CDR3 is CASSTEGSGSKYF.

This rearrangement joins TRBV5-6 to TRBJ2-1; as DNA is missing, the TRBD2 call by TCRdb cannot be tested. The CDR3 totals 13 residues. CDR1 is SGHDT, CDR2 YYEEEE, per germline. The CDR3 sequence is CASSWVQSHEQFF. Combining the CDR3 with reference TRBV5-6 and TRBJ2-1 gives the whole variable domain DAGVTQSPTHLIKTRGQQVTLRCSPKSGHDTVSWYQQALGQGPQFIFQYYEEEERQRGNFPDRFSGHQFPNYSSELNVNALLLGDSALYLCASSWVQSHEQFFGPGTRLTVL.

V gene TRBV28 combines with J gene TRBJ1-2; TCRdb's assignment of TRBD1 cannot be checked, as there is no DNA. This CDR3 has 14 amino acids. Germline V gene data show CDR1 as MDHEN and CDR2 as SYDVKM. The chain's CDR3 is CASSATTGIYGYTF.

The chain has TRBV7-8 and TRBJ2-1; absent DNA, TCRdb's TRBD2 call cannot be checked. Per germline, CDR1 SGHVS and CDR2 FQNEAQ. The CDR3 length is 14 residues. This CDR3 reads CASNPSGSHNEQFF.

J is TRBJ2-1 and V is TRBV6-2 or TRBV6-3; TCRdb names TRBD2, which stays unverified in the absence of DNA. The CDR3 spans 16 residues. Germline V gene data show CDR1 as MNHEY and CDR2 as SVGEGT. The CDR3 loop reads CASSYSGPEVYNEQFF.

This chain's CDR3 is CASSFGVGSNQPQHF. This chain uses TRBV12-3 or TRBV12-4 with TRBJ1-5. This CDR3 region has 15 residues.